A single sample is the source of the 29 T cell receptor beta chains below, sequenced in a study of response to subunit inactivated influenza vaccine. One entry per CDR3 protein results from TCRdb running MiXCR on the RT-PCR reads. The sample contains hundreds of thousands of distinct CDR3 sequences, 11% to 15% of which appear only once. This sample comprised PBMCs from blood, obtained about 14 days before vaccination. Receptors originate from a man aged 45-65 years who received an inactivated influenza vaccine.

This clonotype was seen repeatedly, ten times or more. The genes are TRBV20-1 and TRBJ1-1, with D possibly matching TRBD1 (6 bases). Germline CDR1 is DFQATT and CDR2 is SNEGSKA (reference sequence). There are 14 residues in the CDR3. V lost 4 bases and J lost 4, with 16 bases in between. The CDR3 DNA sequence: TGCAGTGCTAACATCCAGGGGATTGGCACTGAAGCTTTCTTT. It encodes CSANIQGIGTEAFF.

This clonotype was seen a handful of times. The chain carries TRBV4-1 and TRBJ2-7; TRBD1 might be the D (6 bases). Germline V gives CDR1 MGHRA, CDR2 YSYEKL. This CDR3 has 14 residues. Between the trimmed V and J ends, which lost 0 bases and 3 bases, there was a span of 9 bases. The CDR3 DNA sequence: TGCGCCAGCAGCCAAGATATAGGGGGCTACGAGCAGTACTTC. As protein: CASSQDIGGYEQYF.

CDR3 bases: TGTGCCAGCAGATGGTCGGGGAACACTGAAGCTTTCTTT. It yields the protein CASRWSGNTEAFF. This chain joins TRBV12-3 or TRBV12-4 and TRBJ1-1; D not certain. The CDR3 is made up of 13 amino acids. V lost 6 bases to trimming and J lost 1 base, with 9 bases between them.

The genes are TRBV15 and TRBJ2-7; 7 bases match TRBD2. V dropped 1 base and J dropped 3; count of bases not matched to a gene: 6. This CDR3 spans 15 amino acids. Per germline, CDR1 LNHNV and CDR2 YYDKDF (reference sequence). This CDR3 is CATSRVFLAGYEQYF. The DNA of the CDR3 is TGTGCCACCAGCAGAGTGTTCTTAGCGGGCTACGAGCAGTACTTC.

This clonotype was recorded a few times. J is TRBJ2-1 and V is TRBV29-1, with no clear D. The CDR3 consists of 13 residues. Trimming took 4 bases from V and 5 from J, leaving 12 bases between them. Germline CDR1 and CDR2: SQVTM and ANQGSEA. CDR3 sequence: CSVGYGKNNEQFF. CDR3 coding DNA: TGCAGCGTTGGGTACGGTAAAAACAATGAGCAGTTCTTC.

This clonotype appeared a few times. The chain carries TRBV27 and TRBJ1-2; 9 bases agree with TRBD1. J lost 3 bases, V lost 2 bases, and 4 bases had no gene match. The CDR3 is 15 residues long. Looked up from germline, CDR1 is MNHEY and CDR2 is SMNVEV (reference sequence). The CDR3 DNA sequence: TGTGCCAGCAGTTTAACGGGGACAGGGCACTATGGCTACACCTTC. Its translation: CASSLTGTGHYGYTF.

A single count supports this clonotype. The chain employs TRBV3-1 and TRBJ1-1, with D unclear. CDR1 and CDR2 (germline): LGHDT, YNNKEL (reference sequence). There are 13 residues in the CDR3. Between the trimmed V and J ends, which lost 2 bases and 5 bases, there was a span of 9 bases. The CDR3 protein is CASSQMSRTEAFF. The CDR3 region has the DNA TGTGCCAGCAGCCAAATGAGTAGGACTGAAGCTTTCTTT.

This chain joins TRBV7-2 and TRBJ2-1; 10 bases are shared with TRBD2. Germline CDR1 SGHTA, CDR2 FQGNSA. The CDR3 runs 16 residues. With V trimmed by 2 bases and J by 5 bases, 6 bases remained unmatched. The CDR3 region is CASSLPASGSHNEQFF. The DNA for the CDR3 is TGTGCCAGCAGCTTACCAGCTAGCGGGAGCCACAATGAGCAGTTCTTC.

This clonotype was found a few times. The gene calls are TRBV5-6 and TRBJ2-7; D is undetermined. Deletions cut 3 bases from V and 4 bases from J, with 17 bases between. Germline loops: CDR1 SGHDT, CDR2 YYEEEE. The CDR3 has 15 residues. The CDR3 DNA is TGTGCCAGCAGCTCCCGACGTTTTCGCTTTTACGAGCAGTACTTC. Translation gives CASSSRRFRFYEQYF. Full variable domain (rest looked up from reference TRBV5-6 and TRBJ2-7): DAGVTQSPTHLIKTRGQQVTLRCSPKSGHDTVSWYQQALGQGPQFIFQYYEEEERQRGNFPDRFSGHQFPNYSSELNVNALLLGDSALYLCASSSRRFRFYEQYFGPGTRLTVT.

The chain has TRBV3-1 and TRBJ2-5; no definite D call. CDR1 is LGHDT and CDR2 is YNNKEL in the germline V gene (reference sequence). The CDR3 totals 16 residues. The V end was cut by 0 bases, the J end by 1 base, with 12 bases between. The CDR3 loop is CASSQEGPGPQETQYF. The CDR3 DNA sequence: TGTGCCAGCAGCCAAGAGGGCCCGGGCCCCCAAGAGACCCAGTACTTC.

As to this clonotype: Sequence at one end of the junction differs from germline and may be a read error. The chain is built from TRBV12-3 or TRBV12-4 and TRBJ2-1; TRBD2 agrees at 8 bases. CDR3 size: 13 residues. In DNA form, the CDR3 reads TGTGCCGGCAGTTCCGGGACTAGGAATGAGCAGTTCTTC. Residues: CAGSSGTRNEQFF.

This clonotype was observed a few times. This chain links TRBV5-1 with TRBJ2-2; TRBD2 matches 7 bases. The V and J ends lost 0 bases and 4 bases, in that order; junction bases with no gene match: 9. CDR1 is SGHRS and CDR2 is YFSETQ in the germline V gene. This CDR3 is 17 amino acids long. The CDR3 sequence is CASSLESGVPGTGELFF. As DNA, the CDR3 is TGCGCCAGCAGCTTGGAAAGCGGGGTACCGGGCACCGGGGAGCTGTTTTTT.

The chain joins TRBV20-1 to TRBJ2-3; TRBD2 aligns across 7 bases. V lost 6 bases to trimming and J lost 2 bases; unmatched junction nucleotides: 11. The CDR3 spans 15 residues. CDR1 is DFQATT and CDR2 is SNEGSKA in the germline V gene (reference sequence). The CDR3 region has the DNA TGCAGTGCCCAACCCATCCAGCGGGACACAGATACGCAGTATTTT. Its translation is CSAQPIQRDTDTQYF.

This clonotype was seen only a few times. The V and J genes are TRBV20-1 and TRBJ1-4, with D perhaps TRBD1 (5 bases). CDR1 is DFQATT and CDR2 is SNEGSKA in the germline V gene (reference sequence). CDR3 length: 14 residues. The V gene lost 6 bases and the J gene lost 8 bases, with 19 bases spanning the gap. The CDR3 here is CSAERMTAGEKLFF. The CDR3 DNA reads TGCAGTGCGGAGCGTATGACAGCGGGCGAAAAACTGTTTTTT.

The chain carries TRBV5-1 and TRBJ2-7; 9 bases fit TRBD1. V shed 0 bases, J shed 3 bases, and the junction held 16 bases outside the gene matches. The CDR3 spans 19 residues. The germline gives CDR1 SGHRS, CDR2 YFSETQ. The CDR3 nucleotides are TGCGCCAGCAGCTTGGCCCGGGGACAGGGAAACCCTAAATACTACGAGCAGTACTTC. Its translation is CASSLARGQGNPKYYEQYF.

This clonotype came up a few times. J is TRBJ2-7 and V is TRBV4-3; 8 nucleotides align to TRBD2. With 3 bases clipped from V and 0 bases from J, the junction kept 7 bases outside the gene matches. CDR1 and CDR2 (germline): LGHNA, YSLEER. The CDR3 contains 16 residues. CDR3 sequence reads: CASSQGVAGSSYEQYF. For the CDR3, the DNA is TGCGCCAGCAGCCAGGGTGTAGCGGGATCCTCCTACGAGCAGTACTTC.

This clonotype was seen a handful of times. The chain links TRBV4-2 to TRBJ2-4; no firm D call. Looked up from germline, CDR1 is LGHNA and CDR2 is YNFKEQ. Trimming cost V 6 bases and J 0 bases, with 12 bases left between them. The CDR3 loop spans 15 amino acids. The CDR3 sequence is CASRETVVAKNIQYF. The CDR3 DNA sequence: TGTGCCAGCAGAGAAACAGTGGTAGCCAAAAACATTCAGTACTTC.

V and J are TRBV18 and TRBJ1-2; the D is unclear. The CDR3 contains 13 residues. Trimming removed 3 bases from V and 6 bases from J, with 11 bases in between. Germline V lookup: CDR1 KGHSH, CDR2 LQKENI. The CDR3 bases are TGTGCCAGCTCACCCCAGGAGCCAGATGGCTACACCTTC. Its protein is CASSPQEPDGYTF.

This clonotype was seen a handful of times. This chain uses TRBV20-1 with TRBJ1-1; perhaps TRBD1 as D (6 bases). Trimming took off 6 bases at V and 1 base at J, with 6 bases between the two ends. CDR1 and CDR2 from the germline V gene are DFQATT and SNEGSKA (reference sequence). This CDR3 spans 11 amino acids. DNA of the CDR3: TGCAGTGCAGGGGGGAACACTGAAGCTTTCTTT. Its protein product is CSAGGNTEAFF.

The table lists this clonotype with a few counts. This chain links TRBV24-1 with TRBJ2-1; D possibly corresponds to TRBD2 (6 bases). The CDR3 is made up of 13 amino acids. Germline V gene data show CDR1 as KGHDR and CDR2 as SFDVKD. Trimming cost V 8 bases and J 8 bases, with 15 bases left between them. The CDR3 bases are TGTGCCACCACCACCGTCGGGGGTGATGAGCAGTTCTTC. Residues: CATTTVGGDEQFF.

This clonotype occurred once. The rearrangement uses TRBV18 and TRBJ1-1; TRBD1 aligns across 8 bases. This CDR3 is 16 amino acids long. The V gene's germline CDR1 is KGHSH and CDR2 LQKENI. After removal of 0 bases from V and 5 bases from J, the junction contained 8 bases not matched to a gene. The CDR3 protein is CASSPPESGGLTEAFF. The CDR3 nucleotides are TGTGCCAGCTCACCACCGGAGTCAGGGGGCTTAACTGAAGCTTTCTTT.

The CDR3, as DNA: TGTGCCAGCAGACGCGGACAGGGGTTGTCTGAAGCTTTCTTT. Protein sequence: CASRRGQGLSEAFF. This chain joins TRBV12-3 or TRBV12-4 and TRBJ1-1; 9 nucleotides agree with TRBD1. The CDR3 has 14 residues. V dropped 6 bases and J dropped 6; count of bases not matched to a gene: 8.

V is TRBV25-1 and J is TRBJ2-7; 16 positions match TRBD2. In germline, CDR1 is MGHDK, CDR2 SYGVNS. This CDR3 is 18 amino acids long. V trimming: 7 bases; J trimming: 2 bases; junction bases outside the gene matches: 11. The CDR3 loop is CASNIRTGTSGRAYEQYF. The CDR3 DNA sequence: TGTGCCAGCAATATCCGAACCGGGACTAGCGGGAGGGCCTACGAGCAGTACTTC.

Only a few counts were recorded for this clonotype. The rearrangement links TRBV12-3 or TRBV12-4 to TRBJ1-3, with D possibly being TRBD1 (5 bases). The V and J ends lost 5 bases and 3 bases respectively, with 20 bases between them. The CDR3 consists of 17 residues. The CDR3 loop is CASSPPLGGRYGNTIYF. The CDR3 DNA reads as TGTGCCAGCAGTCCTCCGCTGGGGGGTCGTTATGGAAACACCATATATTTT.

The rearrangement joins TRBV12-3 or TRBV12-4 to TRBJ2-3, with D possibly matching TRBD2 (6 bases). The CDR3 runs to 15 residues. Between the trimmed V and J ends, which lost 6 bases and 0 bases, there was a span of 13 bases. CDR3 nucleotides: TGTGCCAGCAGGCTAGCGCGGATTAGCACAGATACGCAGTATTTT. Translated: CASRLARISTDTQYF.

The chain couples TRBV12-3 or TRBV12-4 to TRBJ1-4, with D uncertain. The CDR3 is made up of 12 amino acids. V was trimmed by 5 bases and J by 7 bases, leaving 8 bases between them. CDR3 loop: CASSETPEKLFF. The CDR3, as DNA: TGTGCCAGCAGTGAGACACCTGAAAAACTGTTTTTT.

The J gene is TRBJ2-1, the V gene TRBV2; no clear D gene. The V gene's germline CDR1 is SNHLY and CDR2 FYNNEI. Trimming cost V 0 bases and J 7 bases, with 10 bases left between them. The CDR3 has 14 residues. The CDR3: CASSEALATNEQFF. The CDR3 nucleotides are TGTGCCAGCAGTGAAGCACTGGCGACAAATGAGCAGTTCTTC.

The V gene is TRBV18, the J gene TRBJ2-2; D could derive from TRBD1 or TRBD2 (6 bases each). With 7 bases removed from V and 0 bases from J, the gap between germline ends came to 15 bases. This CDR3 has 16 amino acids. CDR1 and CDR2 from the germline V gene are KGHSH and LQKENI. The CDR3 here is CASLLNGGANTGELFF. The CDR3 region has the DNA TGTGCCAGCTTACTAAACGGGGGCGCGAACACCGGGGAGCTGTTTTTT.

A few counts support this clonotype. The chain has TRBV12-3 or TRBV12-4 and TRBJ1-6; D might be TRBD1 (5 bases). The V and J ends lost 2 bases and 10 bases respectively, with 21 bases between them. The CDR3 loop spans 17 amino acids. CDR3: CASSLMLGQGVKSPLHF. CDR3 sequence (DNA): TGTGCCAGCAGTTTAATGTTGGGGCAGGGAGTGAAGTCACCCCTCCACTTT.